The 28 T cell receptor beta chains reported below all come from one sample, sequenced in a study of OX40 agonist ivuxolimab in advanced cancers. Sequenced by immunoSEQ multiplex PCR; TCRdb stores in-frame clones only, minus some. The table has about 20,000 clones, 85% to 95% seen once. Material: CD4+ or CD8+ T cells sorted from blood, obtained in a trial of the OX40 agonist ivuxolimab. The receptors stem from an adult with an advanced solid tumor such as melanoma, head and neck, liver or kidney cancer.

CDR3 sequence: CASRTGWGDQETQYF. DNA for the CDR3: TGTGCCAGCAGGACGGGCTGGGGGGACCAAGAGACCCAGTACTTC. V usage is TRBV27 and J usage is TRBJ2-5; possible D gene TRBD2, 6 bases. CDR1 and CDR2 (germline): MNHEY, SMNVEV (reference sequence). The CDR3 runs to 15 residues. V shed 6 bases and J shed 0 bases, with 14 bases lying between them.

V usage is TRBV27 and J usage is TRBJ2-1, with a weak D call TRBD2 (5 bases). Trimming removed 5 bases at V and 0 bases at J, with 17 bases between. Germline V gene lookup returns CDR1 MNHEY and CDR2 SMNVEV (reference sequence). There are 17 residues in the CDR3. Here the CDR3 reads CASSVGSGIPSYNEQFF. The CDR3 DNA sequence: TGTGCCAGCAGTGTTGGATCCGGGATCCCCTCCTACAATGAGCAGTTCTTC.

The genes are TRBV11-2 and TRBJ2-1; TRBD1 might be the D (6 bases). CDR3 length: 15 amino acids. The germline gives CDR1 SGHAT, CDR2 FQNNGV. V was clipped by 4 bases and J by 6 bases, with 16 bases between them. The CDR3 loop is CASSSVRGRSNEQFF. DNA for the CDR3: TGTGCCAGCAGCTCGGTCAGGGGTCGTTCCAATGAGCAGTTCTTC. The variable domain in full, completed from reference TRBV11-2 and TRBJ2-1, reads EAGVAQSPRYKIIEKRQSVAFWCNPISGHATLYWYQQILGQGPKLLIQFQNNGVVDDSQLPKDRFSAERLKGVDSTLKIQPAKLEDSAVYLCASSSVRGRSNEQFFGPGTRLTVL.

The V and J genes are TRBV2 and TRBJ2-7, with D unclear. The CDR3 consists of 13 residues. V was trimmed by 2 bases and J by 0 bases, leaving 5 bases between them. Germline lookup yields CDR1 SNHLY and CDR2 FYNNEI. The CDR3 spells CASSEKLSYEQYF. CDR3 in DNA: TGTGCCAGCAGTGAAAAACTCTCCTACGAGCAGTACTTC.

The chain uses TRBV6-5 and TRBJ1-5; weak D call: TRBD1 (5 bases). Deletions cut 7 bases from V and 3 bases from J, with 13 bases between. The CDR3 runs to 14 residues. From germline, CDR1 is MNHEY and CDR2 SVGAGI. The CDR3 sequence is CASKPQGYNQPQHF. The DNA of the CDR3 is TGTGCCAGCAAGCCCCAGGGTTACAATCAGCCCCAGCATTTT.

V usage is TRBV5-8 and J usage is TRBJ1-1; no clear D. CDR3 length: 13 amino acids. Trimming removed 5 bases at V and 4 bases at J, with 12 bases between. Looked up from germline, CDR1 is SGHTS and CDR2 is YDEGEE. The CDR3 region is CASRWAPSTEAFF. CDR3 in DNA: TGTGCCAGCAGGTGGGCTCCTTCCACTGAAGCTTTCTTT.

This clone is medium-sized by share. The chain employs TRBV13 and TRBJ1-4, with D unresolved. V lost 10 bases to trimming and J lost 5 bases, with 20 bases between them. Germline V gives CDR1 PRHDT, CDR2 FYEKMQ (reference sequence). This CDR3 contains 15 residues. The CDR3 DNA reads TGTGCCACCAGACGGTGGGCCACCCCGAATGAAAAACTGTTTTTT. Translation gives CATRRWATPNEKLFF. The variable domain in full, completed from reference TRBV13 and TRBJ1-4, reads AAGVIQSPRHLIKEKRETATLKCYPIPRHDTVYWYQQGPGQDPQFLISFYEKMQSDKGSIPDRFSAQQFSDYHSELNMSSLELGDSALYFCATRRWATPNEKLFFGSGTQLSVL.

The rearrangement joins TRBV5-8 to TRBJ2-5, with no clear D. Trimming took off 0 bases at V and 4 bases at J, with 10 bases between the two ends. CDR1 and CDR2 from the germline V gene are SGHTS and YDEGEE. The CDR3 contains 14 residues. The CDR3 region is CASSLVVAGETQYF. The CDR3 DNA follows: TGTGCCAGCAGCTTGGTAGTAGCAGGAGAGACCCAGTACTTC. Full variable domain (rest looked up from reference TRBV5-8 and TRBJ2-5): EAGVTQSPTHLIKTRGQQATLRCSPISGHTSVYWYQQALGLGLQFLLWYDEGEERNRGNFPPRFSGRQFPNYSSELNVNALELEDSALYLCASSLVVAGETQYFGPGTRLLVL.

V and J are TRBV5-1 and TRBJ2-7; TRBD1 matches 12 bases. V shed 2 bases, J shed 4 bases, and the junction held 7 bases outside the gene matches. The CDR3 has 16 amino acids. Germline V gene sequence: CDR1 SGHRS, CDR2 YFSETQ. CDR3 amino acids: CASSFFPGQGAYEQYF. The CDR3 nucleotides read TGCGCCAGCAGCTTCTTTCCGGGACAGGGGGCATACGAGCAGTACTTC. Full variable domain (remainder filled in from reference TRBV5-1 and TRBJ2-7): KAGVTQTPRYLIKTRGQQVTLSCSPISGHRSVSWYQQTPGQGLQFLFEYFSETQRNKGNFPGRFSGRQFSNSRSEMNVSTLELGDSALYLCASSFFPGQGAYEQYFGPGTRLTVT.

The chain employs TRBV29-1 and TRBJ2-7; no firm D call. The CDR3 sequence is 13 residues long. V was shortened by 0 bases and J by 2 bases, with 8 bases between the two germline ends. Looked up from germline, CDR1 is SQVTM and CDR2 is ANQGSEA. CDR3 bases: TGCAGCGTTGAAGAGCCGCATACCTACGAGCAGTACTTC. This encodes CSVEEPHTYEQYF.

The chain carries TRBV29-1 and TRBJ2-1; TRBD1 agrees at 9 bases. Germline CDR1 reads SQVTM; CDR2 reads ANQGSEA. The CDR3 is 15 residues long. The V gene end was trimmed by 5 bases and the J gene end by 4 bases; junction bases not matched to a gene: 9. The DNA for the CDR3 is TGCAGCGTTCTTGGGTCGGACAGGGGTTACAATGAGCAGTTCTTC. Protein: CSVLGSDRGYNEQFF.

Only a few counts were recorded for this clone. The chain joins TRBV13 to TRBJ1-2; 8 bases line up with TRBD1. CDR1 is PRHDT and CDR2 is FYEKMQ in the germline V gene (reference sequence). The CDR3 consists of 14 residues. V was pared by 5 bases and J by 3 bases, with 5 bases of the junction left unmatched. CDR3 protein: CASSPGQGYYGYTF. The CDR3 DNA sequence: TGTGCCAGCAGCCCCGGACAGGGATACTATGGCTACACCTTC. The full variable domain, with the rest looked up from reference TRBV13 and TRBJ1-2, is AAGVIQSPRHLIKEKRETATLKCYPIPRHDTVYWYQQGPGQDPQFLISFYEKMQSDKGSIPDRFSAQQFSDYHSELNMSSLELGDSALYFCASSPGQGYYGYTFGSGTRLTVV.

This clone has a single count. The rearrangement joins TRBV5-1 to TRBJ1-1; unclear D gene. V lost 1 base to trimming and J lost 3 bases, with 16 bases between them. CDR3 length: 16 amino acids. In germline, CDR1 is SGHRS, CDR2 YFSETQ. This CDR3 reads CASSLFGGPDHTEAFF. CDR3 DNA: TGCGCCAGCAGCTTGTTCGGTGGACCTGACCACACTGAAGCTTTCTTT.

V gene TRBV14 combines with J gene TRBJ2-2; D call uncertain. CDR1 is SGHDN and CDR2 is FVKESK in the germline V gene. V lost 3 bases, J lost 1 base, and 15 bases lay in between. The CDR3 is made up of 17 amino acids. The CDR3 reads CASSQRRTYLNTGELFF. The DNA of the CDR3 is TGTGCCAGCAGCCAGAGGCGCACCTACCTGAACACCGGGGAGCTGTTTTTT.

The chain recombines TRBV14 with TRBJ1-2, with D tentatively TRBD1 (6 bases). Trimming took off 5 bases at V and 4 bases at J, with 17 bases between the two ends. Germline lookup yields CDR1 SGHDN and CDR2 FVKESK. The CDR3 loop spans 15 amino acids. DNA for the CDR3: TGTGCCAGCAGCGACCGGCAGGGGCCAGGCTATGGCTACACCTTC. It translates to CASSDRQGPGYGYTF.

The genes are TRBV2 and TRBJ2-5, with 10 nucleotides matching TRBD2. CDR3 length equals 16 residues. Trimming at V came to 3 bases and at J to 2 bases, leaving 6 bases not matched to a gene. Germline lookup yields CDR1 SNHLY and CDR2 FYNNEI. DNA of the CDR3: TGTGCCAGCAGTGATTATAGCGGGGGGCCTCAAGAGACCCAGTACTTC. Protein sequence: CASSDYSGGPQETQYF.

The J gene is TRBJ2-3, the V gene TRBV7-2, with 7 positions matching TRBD2. The ends lost 5 bases at V and 2 bases at J; junction bases unmatched: 19. The V gene's germline CDR1 is SGHTA and CDR2 FQGNSA. The length of the CDR3 is 19 residues. CDR3 in amino acids: CASSRPSYAREEATDTQYF. The CDR3 bases are TGTGCCAGCAGCCGGCCGTCCTACGCCCGGGAGGAGGCCACAGATACGCAGTATTTT.

The chain joins TRBV6-5 to TRBJ2-1, with a possible D match to TRBD1 (5 bases). Between the trimmed V and J ends, which lost 0 bases and 2 bases, there was a span of 8 bases. Germline V gene sequence: CDR1 MNHEY, CDR2 SVGAGI. This CDR3 is built from 15 residues. The CDR3 here is CASSYSVTAYNEQFF. The CDR3 DNA reads TGTGCCAGCAGTTACTCGGTGACAGCCTACAATGAGCAGTTCTTC.

This sequence joins TRBV4-1 and TRBJ2-7, with D possibly matching TRBD2 (5 bases). From germline, CDR1 is MGHRA and CDR2 YSYEKL. Trimming removed 4 bases at V and 2 bases at J, with 9 bases between. This CDR3 has 13 residues. For the CDR3, the DNA is TGCGCCAGCAGCCCTAGCACAACCTACGAGCAGTACTTC. It specifies CASSPSTTYEQYF.

This chain joins TRBV18 and TRBJ1-1; D gene ambiguous. Trimming cost V 4 bases and J 3 bases, with 6 bases left between them. Germline V gene data show CDR1 as KGHSH and CDR2 as LQKENI. The CDR3 is made up of 12 amino acids. CDR3 nucleotide sequence: TGTGCCAGCTCACGCTGGGACACTGAAGCTTTCTTT. This codes for CASSRWDTEAFF.

Note on this clone: At one end the junction does not follow the germline gene, possibly because of a read error. The chain recombines TRBV10-3 with TRBJ2-3, with D perhaps given as TRBD1 or TRBD2 (5 bases each). This CDR3 is 14 amino acids long. CDR1 is ENHRY and CDR2 is SYGVKD in the germline V gene. CDR3 sequence (DNA): TGTGCCATCAGTGAAGGCAGGGAGACAGATACACAGTATTTT. This gives the protein CAISEGRETDTQYF.

V and J are TRBV27 and TRBJ1-1; no firm D call. CDR1 is MNHEY and CDR2 is SMNVEV in the germline V gene (reference sequence). V dropped 2 bases and J dropped 5 bases, with 12 bases sitting between them. The CDR3 totals 14 residues. The CDR3 loop reads CASSLGSLGTEAFF. The CDR3 DNA reads TGTGCCAGCAGTTTAGGGTCCCTGGGGACTGAAGCTTTCTTT.

The V call is TRBV5-1, the J call TRBJ2-5; 7 nucleotides agree with TRBD1. The DNA matches TRBJ2-7 better at its end, which makes the J call doubtful. The CDR3 covers 12 residues. Germline assignment: CDR1 SGHRS and CDR2 YFSETQ. Here the CDR3 DNA reads TGCGCCAGCGGGGGACAGCATTACGAGCAGTACTTC. Amino acid sequence: CASGGQHYEQYF.

This clone qualifies as medium-sized. In nucleotides, the CDR3 is TGTGCCAGCAGCGAGACTACCGGGACACATGAGCAGTACTTC. This codes for CASSETTGTHEQYF. This chain links TRBV7-2 with TRBJ2-7, with D tentatively TRBD1 (6 bases). CDR3 size: 14 residues. Germline V gene sequence: CDR1 SGHTA, CDR2 FQGNSA. The V end lost 5 bases, the J end lost 7 bases, and 18 bases lay between the germline ends. Full variable domain (outside the CDR3, taken from reference TRBV7-2 and TRBJ2-7): GAGVSQSPSNKVTEKGKDVELRCDPISGHTALYWYRQSLGQGLEFLIYFQGNSAPDKSGLPSDRFSAERTGGSVSTLTIQRTQQEDSAVYLCASSETTGTHEQYFGPGTRLTVT.

The J gene is TRBJ2-7, the V gene TRBV2, with 8 bases identical to TRBD2. The germline V gene encodes CDR1 SNHLY and CDR2 FYNNEI. The CDR3 is 13 residues long. After removal of 7 bases from V and 5 bases from J, the junction contained 7 bases not matched to a gene. The CDR3: CASNSGGADEQYF. The CDR3 DNA follows: TGTGCCAGCAATTCCGGGGGGGCTGACGAGCAGTACTTC.

The chain employs TRBV6-1 and TRBJ2-7; 7 nucleotides match TRBD1. V lost 5 bases and J lost 0; bases outside the gene matches: 4. This CDR3 comprises 14 residues. CDR1 is MNHNS, CDR2 SASEGT, per germline. CDR3 sequence (DNA): TGTGCCAGCAGTCAAACAGGGGTCTCCTACGAGCAGTACTTC. Translating it yields CASSQTGVSYEQYF.

The chain links TRBV7-8 to TRBJ1-2; D not certain. V dropped 5 bases and J dropped 8 bases, with 15 bases sitting between them. Germline V gives CDR1 SGHVS, CDR2 FQNEAQ. The CDR3 extends over 13 amino acids. The CDR3 spells CASSQTPPEGYTF. In nucleotides, the CDR3 is TGTGCCAGCAGCCAGACCCCTCCGGAGGGCTACACCTTC.

The rearrangement uses TRBV27 and TRBJ2-7, with 8 nucleotides matching TRBD1. Germline V CDR1 and CDR2: MNHEY, SMNVEV (reference sequence). The junction had 1 base not matched to a gene; V was cut back by 4 bases and J by 2 bases. The CDR3 runs 13 residues. The CDR3 here is CASSWTGPYEQYF. The CDR3, as DNA: TGTGCCAGCAGTTGGACAGGGCCCTACGAGCAGTACTTC.